The 27 T cell receptor beta chains in this list originate from one sample, sequenced in a study of T cells in Graves' hyperthyroidism and ophthalmopathy. RNA transcripts provided the source from which TCR beta CDR3 regions were amplified. First-round RT-PCR with HTBI primers amplified the TCR CDR3 region. TCRdb reanalysed the multiplex PCR reads using MiXCR and keeps one entry per CDR3 protein. The table has a few hundred thousand distinct CDR3 sequences, more than 15% seen once. The sequencing input was blood. These TCRs come from a woman in her 40s with Graves' ophthalmopathy.

V gene TRBV10-3 combines with J gene TRBJ2-7, with a weak D call TRBD2 (5 bases). CDR1 ENHRY and CDR2 SYGVKD come from the germline V gene. Trimming removed 3 bases at V and 1 base at J, with 10 bases between. CDR3 size: 14 residues. CDR3: CAISDPEASYEQYF. The CDR3 region has the DNA TGTGCCATCAGTGACCCGGAGGCTTCCTACGAGCAGTACTTC.

In the case of this clonotype: Since a much larger clone is just one base distant, this may be a read error. V usage is TRBV6-2 or TRBV6-3 and J usage is TRBJ2-6; perhaps TRBD2 as D (5 bases). The germline V gene has CDR1 MNHEY and CDR2 SVGEGT. CDR3 size: 18 residues. CDR3 residues: CAGSYSGLTSSGANVLTF. The CDR3, as DNA: TGTGCCGGCAGTTACTCCGGACTGACGAGCTCTGGGGCCAACGTCCTGACTTTC.

In this sample, this clonotype turned up a few times. CDR3 DNA sequence: TGCAGTGCTAGAGCCTTGGGGCCTGAAGCTTTCTTT. It encodes CSARALGPEAFF. This rearrangement joins TRBV20-1 to TRBJ1-1; a possible D gene is TRBD1 (5 bases). The germline CDR1 and CDR2 sequences are DFQATT and SNEGSKA (reference sequence). Deletions cut 1 base from V and 6 bases from J, with 9 bases between. The CDR3 covers 12 residues.

This clonotype was observed once. Sequence at one end of the junction differs from germline and may be a read error. V usage is TRBV7-3 and J usage is TRBJ2-1; TRBD2 matches 8 bases. Germline V gene lookup returns CDR1 SGHTA and CDR2 FQGTGA. This CDR3 has 17 residues. The CDR3 spells CASSLLFSGASYNEQFF. The CDR3 bases are TGCGCCAGCAGCCTCCTCTTTAGCGGGGCCTCCTACAATGAGCAGTTCTTC. Supplemented by reference TRBV7-3 and TRBJ2-1, the full variable domain reads GAGVSQTPSNKVTEKGKYVELRCDPISGHTALYWYRQSLGQGPEFLIYFQGTGAADDSGLPNDRFFAVRPEGSVSTLKIQRTERGDSAVYLCASSLLFSGASYNEQFFGPGTRLTVL.

This clonotype showed up just a few times. The chain couples TRBV20-1 to TRBJ1-4, with D maybe TRBD1 (6 bases). Trimming shortened V by 7 bases and J by 3 bases, and 15 bases separated the two germline ends. From germline, CDR1 is DFQATT and CDR2 SNEGSKA (reference sequence). This CDR3 contains 14 residues. The CDR3 region is CSVIRGAANEKLFF. The CDR3, as DNA: TGCAGTGTAATCAGGGGTGCAGCTAATGAAAAACTGTTTTTT.

About this clonotype itself: A read error is possible here, since a much larger clone lies one base away. The CDR3 bases are TGTGCCAGCAATCAGGGGAACGGAGACACCATATATTTT. It specifies CASNQGNGDTIYF. V gene TRBV11-2 combines with J gene TRBJ1-3, with D maybe TRBD1 (6 bases). The CDR3 length is 13 residues. The V end was cut by 7 bases, the J end by 8 bases, with 15 bases between. Germline CDR1 SGHAT, CDR2 FQNNGV.

This clonotype has just one count. Relative to the germline gene, one junction end is altered; a read error may explain this. This chain joins TRBV7-3 and TRBJ2-2; D may correspond to TRBD1 or TRBD2 (5 bases each). The V gene's germline CDR1 is SGHTA and CDR2 FQGTGA. The CDR3 covers 13 residues. The CDR3 DNA sequence: TGTGCCGGCAGCTGGGGACCCACCGGGGAGCTGTTTTTT. Protein product: CAGSWGPTGELFF.

This clonotype was detected a few times. This sequence joins TRBV11-2 and TRBJ2-1, with TRBD2 matching over 8 bases. With 5 bases clipped from V and 9 bases from J, the junction kept 6 bases outside the gene matches. The CDR3 totals 13 residues. CDR1 and CDR2 (germline): SGHAT, FQNNGV. CDR3 sequence (DNA): TGTGCCAGCAGCCCGGGGGGGGCTAGTGAGCAGTTCTTC. It codes for CASSPGGASEQFF.

This clonotype was picked up many times. The rearrangement joins TRBV30 to TRBJ2-5, with unresolved D. The germline V and J ends were trimmed by 0 bases and 2 bases, with 10 bases remaining between them. Germline-derived CDR1 and CDR2 are GTSNPN and SVGIG (reference sequence). This CDR3 is 14 amino acids long. The CDR3 sequence: CAWSVSHLQETQYF. The CDR3 bases are TGTGCCTGGAGTGTCAGTCATCTACAAGAGACCCAGTACTTC.

This clonotype occurred many times. The chain employs TRBV20-1 and TRBJ2-3; a weak D match, TRBD1 (6 bases). The length of the CDR3 is 15 residues. Germline V gives CDR1 DFQATT, CDR2 SNEGSKA (reference sequence). Trimming took 6 bases from V and 0 from J, leaving 16 bases between them. In nucleotides, the CDR3 is TGCAGTGCCGTCTTGGGGGCGACTAGCACAGATACGCAGTATTTT. It encodes CSAVLGATSTDTQYF.

This clonotype showed up many times. V is TRBV27 and J is TRBJ1-2; TRBD1 is a possible D gene (6 bases). The CDR3 contains 12 residues. V was pared by 5 bases and J by 4 bases, with 8 bases between. Germline loops: CDR1 MNHEY, CDR2 SMNVEV (reference sequence). The CDR3 DNA follows: TGTGCCAGCAGTAAACAGGGCTATGGCTACACCTTC. Its protein product is CASSKQGYGYTF.

The V and J genes are TRBV20-1 and TRBJ2-3; 9 nucleotides agree with TRBD2. The CDR3 runs to 16 residues. CDR1 is DFQATT and CDR2 is SNEGSKA in the germline V gene (reference sequence). J was trimmed by 1 base and V by 3 bases; bases with no gene match: 8. The CDR3 DNA reads as TGCAGTGCTAGGGGGGGTACTAGCGGGCGCACAGATACGCAGTATTTT. Protein product: CSARGGTSGRTDTQYF.

The sample holds many counts of this clonotype. The V and J genes are TRBV11-2 and TRBJ2-3, with D tentatively TRBD1 (5 bases). The CDR3 runs to 14 residues. Trimming took 1 base from V and 6 from J, leaving 11 bases between them. Per the germline V gene, CDR1 is SGHAT and CDR2 is FQNNGV. The CDR3 DNA is TGTGCCAGCAGCTTAGGAGGCAGGGTTGATACGCAGTATTTT. Protein product: CASSLGGRVDTQYF.

This clonotype was observed many times. The J gene is TRBJ2-3, the V gene TRBV28; tentatively, D is TRBD1 or TRBD2 (6 bases each). The CDR3 totals 14 residues. V dropped 6 bases and J dropped 6 bases, with 16 bases sitting between them. Germline values: CDR1 MDHEN, CDR2 SYDVKM. Here the CDR3 DNA reads TGTGCCAGCAGCCTCCCGGGGGCTGGGGATACGCAGTATTTT. This sequence encodes CASSLPGAGDTQYF.

This clonotype was counted ten times or more. The V call is TRBV6-2 or TRBV6-3, the J call TRBJ2-3; the D is unclear. The CDR3 covers 14 residues. The germline V gene encodes CDR1 MNHEY and CDR2 SVGEGT. The V end was cut by 4 bases, the J end by 1 base, with 9 bases between. The CDR3 sequence: CASSFELGTDTQYF. The CDR3 coding sequence is TGTGCCAGCAGTTTTGAGCTGGGCACAGATACGCAGTATTTT.

The chain employs TRBV19 and TRBJ1-5; no reliable D call. Trimming pared 3 bases from V and 9 bases from J, leaving 9 bases between. Germline V gives CDR1 LNHDA, CDR2 SQIVND (reference sequence). This CDR3 contains 12 residues. The CDR3 DNA sequence: TGTGCCAGTAGTATGTATCCGGGGCCCCAGCATTTT. As protein: CASSMYPGPQHF.

The sample holds a few counts of this clonotype. V gene TRBV2 combines with J gene TRBJ1-1; TRBD1 matches 12 bases. CDR1 and CDR2 from the germline V gene are SNHLY and FYNNEI. The ends lost 6 bases at V and 10 bases at J; junction bases unmatched: 3. The length of the CDR3 is 12 residues. This chain's CDR3 is CASRRDRGPAFF. The CDR3 DNA reads as TGTGCCAGCAGGCGGGACAGGGGGCCAGCTTTCTTT.

J is TRBJ2-3 and V is TRBV29-1, with 16 bases that match TRBD2. The CDR3 consists of 15 residues. In germline, CDR1 is SQVTM, CDR2 ANQGSEA. With 6 bases clipped from V and 4 bases from J, the junction kept 4 bases outside the gene matches. DNA for the CDR3: TGCAGCGTCGGGACTAGCGGGGGGGCCGCAGATACGCAGTATTTT. Its translation: CSVGTSGGAADTQYF.

This clonotype was seen at least ten times. The CDR3 spells CASSERDENTEAFF. The CDR3 DNA sequence: TGTGCCAGCAGTGAAAGGGATGAGAACACTGAAGCTTTCTTT. This rearrangement joins TRBV6-1 to TRBJ1-1, with D uncertain. The germline V and J ends were trimmed by 2 bases and 1 base, with 8 bases remaining between them. The CDR3 contains 14 residues. Germline V gene sequence: CDR1 MNHNS, CDR2 SASEGT.

This clonotype was counted ten times or more. The gene calls are TRBV18 and TRBJ2-5; 10 bases agree with TRBD2. V lost 5 bases and J lost 2; bases outside the gene matches: 5. CDR3 size: 15 residues. Germline V gene sequence: CDR1 KGHSH, CDR2 LQKENI. CDR3: CASSRLAGSQETQYF. The CDR3 DNA reads as TGTGCCAGCTCAAGACTAGCGGGCTCGCAAGAGACCCAGTACTTC.

The chain couples TRBV7-2 to TRBJ2-6; TRBD1 agrees at 7 bases. Per the germline V gene, CDR1 is SGHTA and CDR2 is FQGNSA. J lost 11 bases, V lost 5 bases, and 6 bases had no gene match. The CDR3 sequence is 13 residues long. CDR3 residues: CASSPGTDHVLTF. The CDR3 DNA reads TGTGCCAGCAGCCCCGGGACAGATCACGTCCTGACTTTC.

This clonotype was seen more than once but under ten times. The V gene is TRBV11-2, the J gene TRBJ1-4; TRBD1 matches at 11 bases. Germline V gene data show CDR1 as SGHAT and CDR2 as FQNNGV. V dropped 6 bases and J dropped 7; count of bases not matched to a gene: 7. CDR3 size: 15 residues. The CDR3, as DNA: TGTGCCAGCAGTGAATTTGGGACAGGGGGTGAAAAACTGTTTTTT. Protein sequence: CASSEFGTGGEKLFF.

This clonotype was seen only a few times. A read error may account for a junction end that differs from germline. The chain combines TRBV28 with TRBJ2-1; D unresolved. Germline loops: CDR1 MDHEN, CDR2 SYDVKM. CDR3 size: 14 residues. The CDR3 DNA follows: TGTGCCAGCAGTTATGCCCAATCCTACAGTGAGCAGTTCTTC. Protein: CASSYAQSYSEQFF.

This clonotype was picked up many times. The V and J genes are TRBV2 and TRBJ1-5; D is unresolved. The CDR3 contains 13 residues. Germline values: CDR1 SNHLY, CDR2 FYNNEI. Trimming took 6 bases from V and 4 from J, leaving 10 bases between them. The CDR3 protein is CASSSEENQPQHF. CDR3 DNA: TGTGCCAGCAGCTCCGAGGAAAATCAGCCCCAGCATTTT.

In its sample, this clonotype was seen many times. This chain connects TRBV20-1 to TRBJ2-4; D gene ambiguous. Germline loops: CDR1 DFQATT, CDR2 SNEGSKA (reference sequence). This CDR3 comprises 13 residues. Trimming took 0 bases from V and 7 from J, leaving 10 bases between them. CDR3 DNA: TGCAGTGCTAGAGAGCGGATGGGGAACATTCAGTACTTC. Amino acids: CSARERMGNIQYF.

The V call is TRBV3-1, the J call TRBJ1-3, with D maybe TRBD1 (6 bases). The V end lost 5 bases, the J end lost 4 bases, and 15 bases lay between the germline ends. The CDR3 totals 15 residues. Germline CDR1 LGHDT, CDR2 YNNKEL (reference sequence). CDR3 residues: CASSVQGRSGNTIYF. The DNA of the CDR3 is TGTGCCAGCAGCGTACAGGGCAGAAGCGGAAACACCATATATTTT.

This clonotype was seen ten or more times. The V call is TRBV28, the J call TRBJ2-7; 7 bases are a match to TRBD1. After removal of 6 bases from V and 2 bases from J, the junction contained 10 bases not matched to a gene. CDR1 and CDR2 from the germline V gene are MDHEN and SYDVKM. The CDR3 spans 15 residues. The CDR3 region is CASRGTGTATYEQYF. DNA for the CDR3: TGTGCCAGCAGGGGGACCGGGACAGCGACCTACGAGCAGTACTTC.